This T cell receptor (beta chain) stems from a study of cytomegalovirus exposure and HLA in healthy donors. Whole-study results and caveats: Indistinguishable V segments such as TRBV6-2 and TRBV6-3 were excluded. Previous analysis showed most TCR beta V segments were productive about 90% or about 30% of the time. Immune exposure information comprised only CMV serostatus.

Turning to this clone: The target antigen is unknown. This same CDR3 is encoded by further DNA sequences in the sample.

CDR3 length: 12 residues. Germline assignment: CDR1 SGHRS and CDR2 YFSETQ. Trimming removed 3 bases at V and 7 bases at J, with 8 bases between. PCR primers comprised 60 Vbeta and 13 Jbeta primers. This table comes from immunoSEQ multiplex PCR, and its TCRdb copy is limited to in-frame clones, with some not included. Of 150,000 or so clones in the sample, roughly 70% were seen once. The source is a male donor in good health and CMV-seronegative. The sequenced material came from PBMCs. V and J are TRBV5-1 and TRBJ2-1; D perhaps matches TRBD1 (6 bases). As DNA, the CDR3 is TGCGCCAGCAGCTCACAGGGAAATGAGCAGTTCTTC. This translates into CASSSQGNEQFF.